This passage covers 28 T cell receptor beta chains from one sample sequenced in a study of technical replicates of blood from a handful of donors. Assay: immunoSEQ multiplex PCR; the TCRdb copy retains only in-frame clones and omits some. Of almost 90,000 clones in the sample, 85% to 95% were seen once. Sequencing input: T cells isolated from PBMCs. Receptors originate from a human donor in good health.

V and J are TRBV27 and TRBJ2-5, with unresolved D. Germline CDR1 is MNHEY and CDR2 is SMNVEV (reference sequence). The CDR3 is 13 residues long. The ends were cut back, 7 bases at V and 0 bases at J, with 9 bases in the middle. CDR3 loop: CASTPPNQETQYF. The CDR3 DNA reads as TGTGCCAGCACCCCCCCCAACCAAGAGACCCAGTACTTC.

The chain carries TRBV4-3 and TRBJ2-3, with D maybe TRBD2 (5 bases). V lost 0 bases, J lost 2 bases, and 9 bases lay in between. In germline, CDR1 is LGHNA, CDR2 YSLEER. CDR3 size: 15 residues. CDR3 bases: TGCGCCAGCAGCCAAGACTGGCGGGCCACAGATACGCAGTATTTT. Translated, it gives CASSQDWRATDTQYF.

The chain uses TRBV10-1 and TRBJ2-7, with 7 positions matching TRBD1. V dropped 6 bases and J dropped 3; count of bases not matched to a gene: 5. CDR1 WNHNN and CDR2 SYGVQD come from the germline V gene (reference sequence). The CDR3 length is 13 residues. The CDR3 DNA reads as TGCGCCAGCAGCGGGGACAGACTCTACGAGCAGTACTTC. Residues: CASSGDRLYEQYF.

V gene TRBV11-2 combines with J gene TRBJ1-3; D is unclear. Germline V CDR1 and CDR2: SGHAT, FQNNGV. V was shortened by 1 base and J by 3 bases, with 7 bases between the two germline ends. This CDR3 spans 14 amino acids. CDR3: CASSLGRFGNTIYF. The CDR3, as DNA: TGTGCCAGCAGCTTAGGCCGGTTTGGAAACACCATATATTTT.

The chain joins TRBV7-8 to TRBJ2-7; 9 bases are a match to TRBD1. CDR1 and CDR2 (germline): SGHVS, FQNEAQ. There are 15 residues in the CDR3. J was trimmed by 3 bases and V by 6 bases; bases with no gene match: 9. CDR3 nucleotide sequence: TGTGCCAGCAGTTGGGACAGGGAACTAGACTACGAGCAGTACTTC. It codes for CASSWDRELDYEQYF.

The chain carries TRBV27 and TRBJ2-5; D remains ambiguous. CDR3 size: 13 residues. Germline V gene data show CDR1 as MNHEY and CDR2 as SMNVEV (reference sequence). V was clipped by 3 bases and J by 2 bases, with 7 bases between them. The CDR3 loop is CASSLIQQETQYF. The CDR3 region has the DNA TGTGCCAGCAGTTTGATTCAGCAAGAGACCCAGTACTTC.

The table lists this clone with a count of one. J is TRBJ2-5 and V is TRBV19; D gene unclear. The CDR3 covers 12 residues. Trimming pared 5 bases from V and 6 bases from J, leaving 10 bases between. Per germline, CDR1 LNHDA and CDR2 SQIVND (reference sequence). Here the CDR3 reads CASSSGKKTQYF. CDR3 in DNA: TGTGCCAGTAGTTCCGGTAAGAAGACCCAGTACTTC.

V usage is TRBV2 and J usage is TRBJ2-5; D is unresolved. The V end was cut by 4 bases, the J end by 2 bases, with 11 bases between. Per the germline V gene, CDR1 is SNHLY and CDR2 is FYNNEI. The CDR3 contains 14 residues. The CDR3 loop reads CASSASQAQETQYF. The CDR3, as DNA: TGTGCCAGCAGTGCTTCCCAGGCGCAAGAGACCCAGTACTTC.

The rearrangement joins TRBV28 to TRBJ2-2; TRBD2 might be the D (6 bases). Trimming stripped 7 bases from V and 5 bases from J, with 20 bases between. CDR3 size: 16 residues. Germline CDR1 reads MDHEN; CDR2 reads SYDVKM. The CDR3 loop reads CASNLWAGSGTGELFF. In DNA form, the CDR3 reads TGTGCCAGCAACCTTTGGGCGGGATCTGGAACCGGGGAGCTGTTTTTT.

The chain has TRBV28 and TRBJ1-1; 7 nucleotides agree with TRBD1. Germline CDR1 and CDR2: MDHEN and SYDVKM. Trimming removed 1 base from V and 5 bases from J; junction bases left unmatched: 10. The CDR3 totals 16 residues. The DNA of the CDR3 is TGTGCCAGCAGTTTATCTCTATGGGACAGTGGGACTGAAGCTTTCTTT. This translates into CASSLSLWDSGTEAFF.

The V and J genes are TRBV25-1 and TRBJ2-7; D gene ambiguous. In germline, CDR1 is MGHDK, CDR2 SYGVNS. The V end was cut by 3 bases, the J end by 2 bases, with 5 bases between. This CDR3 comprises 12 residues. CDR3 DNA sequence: TGTGCCAGCAGTGAGGGCCCCTACGAGCAGTACTTC. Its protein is CASSEGPYEQYF.

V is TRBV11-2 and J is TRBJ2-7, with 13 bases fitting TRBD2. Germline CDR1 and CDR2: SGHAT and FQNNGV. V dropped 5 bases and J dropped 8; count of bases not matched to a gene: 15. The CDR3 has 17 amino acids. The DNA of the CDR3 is TGTGCCAGCAGCCCACCACTAGCGGGAGGGATTAGTAAGCAGCAGTACTTC. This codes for CASSPPLAGGISKQQYF.

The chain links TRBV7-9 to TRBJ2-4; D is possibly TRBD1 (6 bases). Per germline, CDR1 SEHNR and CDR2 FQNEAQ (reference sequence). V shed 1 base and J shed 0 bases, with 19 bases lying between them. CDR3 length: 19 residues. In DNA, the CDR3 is TGTGCCAGCAGCTTAGGGGACATCGGAACCGGGTTAGCCAAAAACATTCAGTACTTC. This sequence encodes CASSLGDIGTGLAKNIQYF.

CDR3 protein: CASSQAGGPNTGELFF. For the CDR3, the DNA is TGCGCCAGCAGCCAAGCGGGAGGGCCGAACACCGGGGAGCTGTTTTTT. The rearrangement joins TRBV4-1 to TRBJ2-2; 8 nucleotides line up with TRBD2. V lost 1 base to trimming and J lost 0 bases; unmatched junction nucleotides: 1. Looked up from germline, CDR1 is MGHRA and CDR2 is YSYEKL. The CDR3 spans 16 residues.

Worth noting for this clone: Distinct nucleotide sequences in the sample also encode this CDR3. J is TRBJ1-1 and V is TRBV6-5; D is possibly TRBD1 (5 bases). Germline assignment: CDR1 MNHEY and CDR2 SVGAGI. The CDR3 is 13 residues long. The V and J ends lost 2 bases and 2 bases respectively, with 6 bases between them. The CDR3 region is CASSYRGNTEAFF. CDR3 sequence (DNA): TGTGCCAGCAGTTACAGGGGTAACACTGAAGCTTTCTTT.

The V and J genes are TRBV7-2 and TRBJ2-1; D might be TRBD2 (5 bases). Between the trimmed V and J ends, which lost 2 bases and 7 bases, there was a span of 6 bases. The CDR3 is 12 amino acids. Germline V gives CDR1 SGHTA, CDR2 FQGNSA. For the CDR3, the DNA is TGTGCCAGCAGCTTACTAGCTAATGAGCAGTTCTTC. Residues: CASSLLANEQFF.

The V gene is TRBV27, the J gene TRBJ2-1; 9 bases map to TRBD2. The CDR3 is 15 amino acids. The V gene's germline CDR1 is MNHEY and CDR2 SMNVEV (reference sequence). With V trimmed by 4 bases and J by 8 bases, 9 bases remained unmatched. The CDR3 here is CASSYFAGGPDEQFF. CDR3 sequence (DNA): TGTGCCAGCAGTTATTTCGCGGGAGGGCCGGATGAGCAGTTCTTC.

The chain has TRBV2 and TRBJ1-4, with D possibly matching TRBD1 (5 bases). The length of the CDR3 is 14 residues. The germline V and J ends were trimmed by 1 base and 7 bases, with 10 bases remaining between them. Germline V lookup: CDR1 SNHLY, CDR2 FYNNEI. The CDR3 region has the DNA TGTGCCAGCAGTGAAGACCCAGGGCGTGAAAAACTGTTTTTT. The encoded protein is CASSEDPGREKLFF.

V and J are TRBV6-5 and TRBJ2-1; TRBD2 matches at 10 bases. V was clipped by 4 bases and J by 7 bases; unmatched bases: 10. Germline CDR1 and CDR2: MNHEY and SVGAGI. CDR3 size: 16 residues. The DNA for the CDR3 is TGTGCCAGCAGTTCTCCCCAGCGGGGGGGGTCGAATGAGCAGTTCTTC. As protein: CASSSPQRGGSNEQFF.

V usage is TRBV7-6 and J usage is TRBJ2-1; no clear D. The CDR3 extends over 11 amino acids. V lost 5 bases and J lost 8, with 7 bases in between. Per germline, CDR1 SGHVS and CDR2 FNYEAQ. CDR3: CASSRVDEQFF. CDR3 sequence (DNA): TGTGCCAGCAGCCGGGTCGATGAGCAGTTCTTC.

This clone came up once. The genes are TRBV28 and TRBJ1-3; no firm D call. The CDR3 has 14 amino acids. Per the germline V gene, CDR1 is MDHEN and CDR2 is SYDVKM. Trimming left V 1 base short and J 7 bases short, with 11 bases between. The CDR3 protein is CASSLLGWRNTIYF. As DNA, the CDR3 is TGTGCCAGCAGTTTATTGGGGTGGAGGAACACCATATATTTT.

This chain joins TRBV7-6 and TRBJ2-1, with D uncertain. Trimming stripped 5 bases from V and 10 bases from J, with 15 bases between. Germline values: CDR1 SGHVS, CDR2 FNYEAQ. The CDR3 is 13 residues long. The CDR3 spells CASSPPTKTEQFF. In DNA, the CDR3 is TGTGCCAGCAGCCCCCCGACAAAGACCGAGCAGTTCTTC.

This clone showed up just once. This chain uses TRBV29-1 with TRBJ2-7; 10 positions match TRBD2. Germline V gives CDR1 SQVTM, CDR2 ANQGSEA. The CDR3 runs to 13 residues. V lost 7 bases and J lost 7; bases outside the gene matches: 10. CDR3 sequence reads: CSAAGTSAREQYF. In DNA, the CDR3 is TGCAGCGCGGCCGGGACTAGCGCACGGGAGCAGTACTTC.

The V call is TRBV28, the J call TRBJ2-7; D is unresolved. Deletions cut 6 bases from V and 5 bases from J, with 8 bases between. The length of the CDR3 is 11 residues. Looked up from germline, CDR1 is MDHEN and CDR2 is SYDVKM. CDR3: CASSPQNEQYF. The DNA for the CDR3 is TGTGCCAGCAGCCCCCAGAACGAGCAGTACTTC.

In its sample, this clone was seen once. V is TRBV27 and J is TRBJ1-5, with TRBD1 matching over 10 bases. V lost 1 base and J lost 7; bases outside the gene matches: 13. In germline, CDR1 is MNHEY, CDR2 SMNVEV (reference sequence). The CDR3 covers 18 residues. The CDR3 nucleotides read TGTGCCAGCAGTTTATTAGGGACAGGGGCGTTTAGTCACCAGCCCCAGCATTTT. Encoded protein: CASSLLGTGAFSHQPQHF.

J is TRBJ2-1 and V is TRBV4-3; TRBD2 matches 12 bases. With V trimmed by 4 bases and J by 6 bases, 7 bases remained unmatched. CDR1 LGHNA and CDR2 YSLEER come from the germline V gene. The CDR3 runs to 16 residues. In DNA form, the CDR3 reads TGCGCCAGCAGCCTAAGACTAGCGGGAGAGGGCAATGAGCAGTTCTTC. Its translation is CASSLRLAGEGNEQFF.

The CDR3 spells CASSRDRGRDEQYF. In DNA, the CDR3 is TGTGCCAGCAGCCGGGACAGGGGGAGGGACGAGCAGTACTTC. The chain is built from TRBV5-5 and TRBJ2-7, with TRBD1 identical over 11 bases. The CDR3 has 14 residues. Germline V lookup: CDR1 SGHKS, CDR2 YYEKEE (reference sequence). V shed 4 bases and J 5 bases; nucleotides not matched to a gene: 5.

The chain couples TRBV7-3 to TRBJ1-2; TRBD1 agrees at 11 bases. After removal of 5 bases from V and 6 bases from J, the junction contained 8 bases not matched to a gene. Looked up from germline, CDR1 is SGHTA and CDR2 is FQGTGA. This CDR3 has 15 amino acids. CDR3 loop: CASSHRDRGIDGYTF. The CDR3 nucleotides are TGTGCCAGCAGCCACAGGGACAGGGGGATAGATGGCTACACCTTC. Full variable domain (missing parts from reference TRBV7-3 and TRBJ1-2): GAGVSQTPSNKVTEKGKYVELRCDPISGHTALYWYRQSLGQGPEFLIYFQGTGAADDSGLPNDRFFAVRPEGSVSTLKIQRTERGDSAVYLCASSHRDRGIDGYTFGSGTRLTVV.